A selection of T cell receptor beta chains follows, all from one sample in a study of T cell changes during pregnancy in multiple sclerosis. Clones were read by immunoSEQ multiplex PCR, and TCRdb kept only the in-frame ones, dropping some. The sample contains about 92,000 clones, around 92% of which appear only once. This material consisted of peripheral blood, taken in the first trimester of pregnancy. These receptors came from a female donor with multiple sclerosis, enrolled in a pregnancy study. The CDR3 runs from the conserved cysteine through the conserved F or W. The order of the fields is D gene, clone size, J gene, V gene, CDR3 protein, CDR3 DNA. The D gene is left open where the match is weak. Rows give clone size only sometimes, using once, few, many, or a class for an expanded clone.

d_gene: .; abundance: .; j_gene: TRBJ2-5; v_gene: TRBV7-7; CDR3aa: CASSLGIPGETQYF; CDR3nt: TGTGCTAGCAGCTTAGGAATCCCAGGAGAGACCCAGTACTTC
d_gene: TRBD2; abundance: .; j_gene: TRBJ2-7; v_gene: TRBV7-2; CDR3aa: CASSRTSGNYEQYF; CDR3nt: TGTGCCAGCAGCCGGACTAGCGGAAACTACGAGCAGTACTTC
d_gene: .; abundance: .; j_gene: TRBJ1-1; v_gene: TRBV30; CDR3aa: CAWSFGHGLTEAFF; CDR3nt: TGTGCCTGGAGTTTCGGACATGGCCTTACTGAAGCTTTCTTT
d_gene: TRBD1; abundance: .; j_gene: TRBJ1-4; v_gene: TRBV28; CDR3aa: CAATGTGGYGEKLFF; CDR3nt: TGTGCCGCAACCGGGACAGGGGGGTATGGTGAAAAACTGTTTTTT
d_gene: TRBD1; abundance: .; j_gene: TRBJ1-2; v_gene: TRBV14; CDR3aa: CASSAGQLYGYTF; CDR3nt: TGTGCCAGCAGCGCGGGACAGCTCTATGGCTACACCTTC
d_gene: TRBD2; abundance: .; j_gene: TRBJ2-5; v_gene: TRBV15; CDR3aa: CATSREGTSGQETQYF; CDR3nt: TGTGCCACCAGCAGAGAAGGGACTAGCGGCCAAGAGACCCAGTACTTC
d_gene: .; abundance: .; j_gene: TRBJ1-5; v_gene: TRBV7-8; CDR3aa: CASILGGGNQPQHF; CDR3nt: TGTGCCAGCATTTTAGGGGGGGGCAATCAGCCCCAGCATTTT
d_gene: .; abundance: .; j_gene: TRBJ2-7; v_gene: TRBV6-1; CDR3aa: CASSEGPQGVYEQYF; CDR3nt: TGTGCCAGCAGTGAAGGACCACAAGGAGTCTACGAGCAGTACTTC
d_gene: TRBD1; abundance: .; j_gene: TRBJ1-5; v_gene: TRBV19; CDR3aa: CASKGQVGNQPQHF; CDR3nt: TGTGCCAGCAAGGGACAGGTGGGCAATCAGCCCCAGCATTTT
d_gene: .; abundance: .; j_gene: TRBJ2-5; v_gene: TRBV4-1; CDR3aa: CASSQVNQETQYF; CDR3nt: TGCGCCAGCAGCCAAGTAAACCAAGAGACCCAGTACTTC
d_gene: .; abundance: once; j_gene: TRBJ1-1; v_gene: TRBV2; CDR3aa: CASSGTPGWYWTEAFF; CDR3nt: TGTGCCAGCAGTGGCACCCCAGGGTGGTATTGGACTGAAGCTTTCTTT
d_gene: TRBD2; abundance: .; j_gene: TRBJ2-7; v_gene: TRBV4-1; CDR3aa: CASSQFGLGNYEQYF; CDR3nt: TGCGCCAGCAGCCAATTCGGACTAGGCAACTACGAGCAGTACTTC
d_gene: TRBD1; abundance: .; j_gene: TRBJ2-4; v_gene: TRBV7-8; CDR3aa: CASSLLGQGASSLGIQYF; CDR3nt: TGTGCCAGCAGCCTATTGGGACAGGGGGCTTCTTCTCTGGGCATTCAGTACTTC
d_gene: .; abundance: once; j_gene: TRBJ1-2; v_gene: TRBV28; CDR3aa: CASSINTRTALGYGYTF; CDR3nt: TGTGCCAGCAGTATCAATACCCGGACAGCTTTGGGCTATGGCTACACCTTC
d_gene: .; abundance: .; j_gene: TRBJ2-5; v_gene: TRBV30; CDR3aa: CAWSVRTGRETQYF; CDR3nt: TGTGCCTGGAGTGTCCGCACAGGCCGGGAGACCCAGTACTTC
d_gene: .; abundance: .; j_gene: TRBJ2-1; v_gene: TRBV25-1; CDR3aa: CASSLPGGPNEQFF; CDR3nt: TGTGCCAGCAGCCTCCCCGGGGGTCCCAATGAGCAGTTCTTC
d_gene: TRBD2; abundance: .; j_gene: TRBJ2-3; v_gene: TRBV7-6; CDR3aa: CASSSGLAGSTDTQYF; CDR3nt: TGTGCCAGCAGCTCGGGACTAGCTGGTAGCACAGATACGCAGTATTTT
d_gene: TRBD1; abundance: .; j_gene: TRBJ2-1; v_gene: TRBV19; CDR3aa: CASSIGQGGTYNEQFF; CDR3nt: TGTGCCAGTAGTATCGGACAGGGGGGGACCTACAATGAGCAGTTCTTC
d_gene: TRBD1; abundance: .; j_gene: TRBJ1-1; v_gene: TRBV11-2; CDR3aa: CASSSTSGGKAFF; CDR3nt: TGTGCCAGCAGCTCCACCTCAGGGGGGAAAGCTTTCTTT
d_gene: TRBD1; abundance: once; j_gene: TRBJ2-2; v_gene: TRBV28; CDR3aa: CASSFGTGHTGELFF; CDR3nt: TGTGCCAGCAGTTTTGGGACAGGGCACACCGGGGAGCTGTTTTTT
d_gene: TRBD1; abundance: .; j_gene: TRBJ1-5; v_gene: TRBV28; CDR3aa: CASSLPRDRRNQPQHF; CDR3nt: TGTGCCAGCAGTTTGCCCCGGGACAGGCGGAATCAGCCCCAGCATTTT
d_gene: .; abundance: .; j_gene: TRBJ2-1; v_gene: TRBV18; CDR3aa: CASSPGISNNEQFF; CDR3nt: TGTGCCAGCTCGCCGGGAATAAGCAACAATGAGCAGTTCTTC
d_gene: TRBD2; abundance: .; j_gene: TRBJ2-1; v_gene: TRBV4-1; CDR3aa: CASSQPSGSATSYNEQFF; CDR3nt: TGCGCCAGCAGCCAACCTAGCGGGAGCGCCACGTCCTACAATGAGCAGTTCTTC
d_gene: TRBD1; abundance: .; j_gene: TRBJ1-5; v_gene: TRBV28; CDR3aa: CASSVDRGGQPQHF; CDR3nt: TGTGCCAGCAGCGTCGACAGGGGCGGTCAGCCCCAGCATTTT
d_gene: .; abundance: .; j_gene: TRBJ2-7; v_gene: TRBV29-1; CDR3aa: CSVETGGLGGYSYEQYF; CDR3nt: TGCAGCGTTGAAACCGGGGGTCTAGGCGGATACTCCTACGAGCAGTACTTC
d_gene: .; abundance: .; j_gene: TRBJ1-5; v_gene: TRBV7-2; CDR3aa: CASTLGGYSNQPQHF; CDR3nt: TGTGCCAGCACCCTAGGGGGTTATAGCAATCAGCCCCAGCATTTT
d_gene: TRBD1; abundance: .; j_gene: TRBJ1-1; v_gene: TRBV27; CDR3aa: CASSLDRNMNTEAFF; CDR3nt: TGTGCCAGCAGTTTGGACAGGAACATGAACACTGAAGCTTTCTTT
d_gene: .; abundance: .; j_gene: TRBJ2-1; v_gene: TRBV29-1; CDR3aa: CSVDGFAGADEQFF; CDR3nt: TGCAGCGTTGACGGCTTCGCAGGGGCGGATGAGCAGTTCTTC
d_gene: TRBD1; abundance: .; j_gene: TRBJ1-2; v_gene: TRBV28; CDR3aa: CASEEGQIHSKGYTF; CDR3nt: TGTGCCAGCGAAGAGGGACAGATCCATTCAAAGGGCTACACCTTC
d_gene: TRBD2; abundance: .; j_gene: TRBJ2-7; v_gene: TRBV27; CDR3aa: CASSLWGTSGISEQYF; CDR3nt: TGTGCCAGCAGTTTATGGGGGACTAGCGGGATAAGCGAGCAGTACTTC
d_gene: TRBD2; abundance: .; j_gene: TRBJ2-5; v_gene: TRBV7-9; CDR3aa: CASSLTGRRELGETQYF; CDR3nt: TGTGCCAGCAGCTTAACGGGACGGCGGGAGTTGGGAGAGACCCAGTACTTC
d_gene: TRBD2; abundance: .; j_gene: TRBJ2-3; v_gene: TRBV28; CDR3aa: CASSLLAGGLTDTQYF; CDR3nt: TGTGCCAGCAGTTTACTAGCGGGAGGGTTGACGGATACGCAGTATTTT
d_gene: TRBD1; abundance: .; j_gene: TRBJ1-4; v_gene: TRBV25-1; CDR3aa: CASSDDRGGDEKLFF; CDR3nt: TGTGCCAGCAGCGACGACAGGGGTGGGGATGAAAAACTGTTTTTT
d_gene: TRBD2; abundance: .; j_gene: TRBJ2-1; v_gene: TRBV28; CDR3aa: CASSASGTSGVNEQFF; CDR3nt: TGTGCCAGCAGTGCCTCCGGGACTAGCGGGGTCAATGAGCAGTTCTTC
d_gene: TRBD2; abundance: .; j_gene: TRBJ2-3; v_gene: TRBV10-3; CDR3aa: CAIRSGRDTDTQYF; CDR3nt: TGTGCCATCAGAAGCGGGAGGGACACAGATACGCAGTATTTT
d_gene: .; abundance: .; j_gene: TRBJ2-7; v_gene: TRBV2; CDR3aa: CASSEWQDYEQYF; CDR3nt: TGTGCCAGCAGTGAATGGCAGGACTACGAGCAGTACTTC
d_gene: .; abundance: .; j_gene: TRBJ1-1; v_gene: TRBV19; CDR3aa: CASTGLKAFF; CDR3nt: TGTGCCAGCACCGGTCTCAAAGCTTTCTTT
d_gene: TRBD2; abundance: .; j_gene: TRBJ2-6; v_gene: TRBV5-8; CDR3aa: CASISGEFSGANVLTF; CDR3nt: TGTGCCAGCATCAGCGGGGAATTCTCTGGGGCCAACGTCCTGACTTTC
d_gene: .; abundance: .; j_gene: TRBJ2-2; v_gene: TRBV5-1; CDR3aa: CASSLVGGRGAGELFF; CDR3nt: TGCGCCAGCAGCTTGGTCGGAGGCAGGGGAGCCGGGGAGCTGTTTTTT
d_gene: TRBD1; abundance: once; j_gene: TRBJ2-5; v_gene: TRBV5-6; CDR3aa: CASSWGQGGRETQYF; CDR3nt: TGTGCCAGCAGTTGGGGACAGGGGGGACGGGAGACCCAGTACTTC
d_gene: TRBD1; abundance: .; j_gene: TRBJ2-6; v_gene: TRBV5-5; CDR3aa: CASSLTGGGFRSGANVLTF; CDR3nt: TGTGCCAGCAGCTTGACAGGGGGCGGGTTTAGGTCTGGGGCCAACGTCCTGACTTTC